This entry lists 27 T cell receptor beta chains sequenced from one sample in a study of tumor and adjacent non-tumor tissue in lung cancer. The template was RNA from unsorted bulk tissue. TCRbeta libraries were built with three rounds of nested PCR, modified from ARM-PCR. TCRdb passed the multiplex PCR reads through MiXCR, listing each CDR3 protein once. The table has around 120,000 distinct CDR3 sequences, 55% to 75% seen once. The sequenced sample was lung tumor tissue. Source of these receptors: a man aged 30-40 years with non-small cell lung cancer.

In its sample, this clonotype was seen many times. The rearrangement joins TRBV20-1 to TRBJ1-1, with D tentatively TRBD1 (6 bases). This CDR3 region has 14 residues. CDR1 is DFQATT and CDR2 is SNEGSKA in the germline V gene (reference sequence). Trimming took off 6 bases at V and 3 bases at J, with 17 bases between the two ends. CDR3 residues: CSAPTRGSDTEAFF. DNA of the CDR3: TGCAGTGCGCCGACCAGGGGAAGCGACACTGAAGCTTTCTTT.

Turning to this clonotype: The CDR3 ends on some other residue instead of the conserved phenylalanine or tryptophan, so this is likely a read error. The chain joins TRBV10-3 to TRBJ1-5; tentative D call: TRBD1 (5 bases). The CDR3 runs 16 residues. CDR1 is ENHRY and CDR2 is SYGVKD in the germline V gene. V lost 0 bases and J lost 1, with 10 bases in between. Written as DNA, the CDR3 is TGTGCCATCAGTGAGTCAGGAGGGGTAAGCAATCAGCCCCAGCATCTT. This gives the protein CAISESGGVSNQPQHL.

Notes on this clonotype: A junction boundary mismatches the germline segment, possibly from a read error. J is TRBJ1-3 and V is TRBV4-1; 12 bases align to TRBD1. There are 16 residues in the CDR3. Germline V CDR1 and CDR2: MGHRA, YSYEKL. The CDR3 is CARSQPGTGGEVTIYF. The CDR3 DNA reads as TGCGCCAGGAGCCAACCCGGGACAGGGGGCGAAGTCACCATATATTTT.

This clonotype came up a few times. A much larger clone is a single base away; this may be a read error. The chain has TRBV12-3 or TRBV12-4 and TRBJ1-5; D remains ambiguous. This CDR3 spans 14 amino acids. The CDR3 bases are TGTGCCGGCAGAACGGACTCCCAGAATCAGCCCCAGCATTTT. Translating gives CAGRTDSQNQPQHF.

As concerns this clonotype: One end of the junction is discordant with germline, which a read error may explain. The chain couples TRBV20-1 to TRBJ2-1, with 7 nucleotides matching TRBD2. In germline, CDR1 is DFQATT, CDR2 SNEGSKA (reference sequence). The CDR3 sequence is 15 residues long. The CDR3 reads CSALTGTSVRHEQFF. DNA for the CDR3: TGCAGTGCCCTGACCGGAACTAGCGTTCGCCATGAGCAGTTCTTT.

On this clonotype itself: One end of the junction fails to match germline, which may point to a read error. This rearrangement joins TRBV12-3 or TRBV12-4 to TRBJ1-1; D perhaps matches TRBD1 (5 bases). The length of the CDR3 is 13 residues. The CDR3 loop reads CASSPGPNTEAIF. As DNA, the CDR3 is TGTGCCAGCAGTCCGGGACCAAACACTGAAGCTATCTTT.

Turning to this clonotype: A read error may produce the germline difference seen at one junction end. The chain is built from TRBV11-2 and TRBJ2-7; D tentatively reads TRBD1 or TRBD2 (7 bases each). In germline, CDR1 is SGHAT, CDR2 FQNNGV. CDR3 length equals 13 residues. CDR3 residues: CTSSLEQGGGQYF. The CDR3 DNA sequence: TGTACCAGCAGCTTAGAGCAGGGGGGGGGACAGTACTTC.

With regard to this clonotype: Since a much larger clone is just one base distant, this may be a read error. The V and J genes are TRBV29-1 and TRBJ2-1, with 8 positions matching TRBD1. The CDR3 loop spans 14 amino acids. The germline V gene encodes CDR1 SQVTM and CDR2 ANQGSEA. The CDR3 reads CSVDGRGRVNEQLF. CDR3 sequence (DNA): TGCAGCGTTGATGGCAGGGGGCGGGTCAATGAGCAGCTCTTC.

This clonotype was found once. Because it lacks the conserved phenylalanine or tryptophan at the end, this CDR3 is likely a read error. The rearrangement links TRBV6-2 or TRBV6-3 to TRBJ1-1; no firm D call. Germline V gene sequence: CDR1 MNHEY, CDR2 SVGEGT. The ends were cut back, 5 bases at V and 8 bases at J, with 9 bases in the middle. The length of the CDR3 is 11 residues. The CDR3 DNA is TGTGCCAGCAGTCCTGGGCTGGAAGCTTTCTAT. This translates into CASSPGLEAFY.

This clonotype was seen at least ten times. The chain uses TRBV6-5 and TRBJ2-2, with D possibly being TRBD1 or TRBD2 (5 bases each). The CDR3 is 14 amino acids. V dropped 6 bases and J dropped 4 bases, with 12 bases sitting between them. CDR1 and CDR2 (germline): MNHEY, SVGAGI. CDR3: CASRGGGSTGELFF. The CDR3 DNA reads TGTGCCAGCAGAGGTGGGGGTTCCACCGGGGAGCTGTTTTTT.

The V gene is TRBV11-2, the J gene TRBJ1-1, with a possible D match to TRBD1 (6 bases). CDR3 size: 17 residues. Trimming removed 4 bases at V and 2 bases at J, with 20 bases between. Germline V lookup: CDR1 SGHAT, CDR2 FQNNGV. The CDR3 nucleotides read TGTGCCAGCAGCTCAAAGCAGGGGCCAAGGATAAACACTGAAGCTTTCTTT. Translation gives CASSSKQGPRINTEAFF.

As regards this clonotype: One base away lies a much larger clone, so this may be a sequencing read error. Since no conserved phenylalanine or tryptophan closes the CDR3, a read error is the likely cause. The chain joins TRBV6-5 to TRBJ1-1; D gene ambiguous. The V end lost 6 bases, the J end lost 4 bases, and 12 bases lay between the germline ends. The CDR3 runs to 13 residues. The germline gives CDR1 MNHEY, CDR2 SVGAGI. CDR3 sequence: CASSPRDTTEAFS. The DNA for the CDR3 is TGTGCCAGCAGCCCGAGGGATACCACTGAAGCTTTCTCT.

Concerning this clonotype: One end of the junction does not line up with germline, which may come from a read error. This chain uses TRBV20-1 with TRBJ2-1; a possible D gene is TRBD2 (5 bases). The CDR3 runs 14 residues. Looked up from germline, CDR1 is DFQATT and CDR2 is SNEGSKA (reference sequence). CDR3 region: CSAQAAGGHNVQFF. CDR3 nucleotides: TGCAGTGCCCAGGCGGCAGGAGGCCACAATGTGCAGTTCTTC.

A word on this clonotype: This may arise from a read error, as a much more abundant clone is one base away. Without the conserved terminal phenylalanine or tryptophan, this CDR3 likely stems from a read error. The chain carries TRBV29-1 and TRBJ1-2; D is uncertain. Germline V lookup: CDR1 SQVTM, CDR2 ANQGSEA. V gave up 6 bases and J gave up 8 bases, with 13 bases separating them. CDR3 length equals 11 residues. CDR3 protein: CSVATKVGYTL. CDR3 sequence (DNA): TGCAGCGTGGCGACGAAGGTGGGCTACACCTTA.

With respect to this clonotype: Because the CDR3 is missing its conserved closing phenylalanine or tryptophan, this is likely a read error. The chain uses TRBV11-3 and TRBJ1-3; possible D gene TRBD1, 6 bases. The CDR3 runs 13 residues. The ends were cut back, 7 bases at V and 1 base at J, with 8 bases in the middle. CDR1 is SGHNT, CDR2 YENEEA, per germline. As DNA, the CDR3 is TGTGCCAGCAACACAGGGTCTGGAAACACCATATATTCT. This sequence encodes CASNTGSGNTIYS.

In regard to this clonotype: A read error is possible here, since a much larger clone lies one base away. This chain connects TRBV6-5 to TRBJ2-7, with D tentatively TRBD2 (6 bases). V lost 4 bases and J 3 bases, leaving 19 bases between the germline ends. The germline gives CDR1 MNHEY, CDR2 SVGAGI. The CDR3 sequence is 16 residues long. Written as DNA, the CDR3 is TGTGCCAGCAGTTTCTCCGGGGCTAGCGTTAGCTACGAGCAGTACTTC. It encodes CASSFSGASVSYEQYF.

The chain employs TRBV5-6 and TRBJ2-3, with TRBD1 identical over 11 bases. The CDR3 spans 17 residues. Germline values: CDR1 SGHDT, CDR2 YYEEEE. Trimming took 1 base from V and 5 from J; bases not matched to a gene: 9. The CDR3 loop reads CASSLTPGTGGGDTQYF. CDR3 nucleotides: TGTGCCAGCAGCTTGACCCCCGGGACAGGGGGTGGAGATACGCAGTATTTT.

The V call is TRBV5-1, the J call TRBJ1-2; D call uncertain. The CDR3 runs 14 residues. V lost 1 base and J lost 4, with 11 bases in between. Germline V lookup: CDR1 SGHRS, CDR2 YFSETQ. In DNA form, the CDR3 reads TGCGCCAGCAGCTTGTCGCCAACCGGCTATGGCTACACCTTC. Protein: CASSLSPTGYGYTF.

Worth noting for this clonotype: The junction differs from germline at one of its ends, possibly a read error. This sequence joins TRBV29-1 and TRBJ1-1, with D perhaps TRBD1 (5 bases). CDR1 is SQVTM and CDR2 is ANQGSEA in the germline V gene. The CDR3 has 14 amino acids. In nucleotides, the CDR3 is TGCAGCGTTGAAGTAAGTGGGACGAATACTGTAGCTTACTTT. Its translation is CSVEVSGTNTVAYF.

This clonotype was seen just once. The genes are TRBV11-3 and TRBJ1-1, with 8 bases lining up with TRBD1. The CDR3 is made up of 14 amino acids. The V segment lost 7 bases and the J segment 7 bases; nucleotides outside the gene matches: 11. Germline-derived CDR1 and CDR2 are SGHNT and YENEEA. CDR3 nucleotides: TGTGCCAGCACCACAGGACAGGGAGATAGTGAAGCTTTCTTT. Translating it yields CASTTGQGDSEAFF.

Comment on this clonotype: This may be a read error: a much more frequent sequence differs by one nucleotide. The CDR3 spells CVSSWTGQETQYF. The DNA for the CDR3 is TGTGTCAGCAGTTGGACAGGGCAAGAGACCCAGTACTTC. The rearrangement links TRBV12-3 or TRBV12-4 to TRBJ2-5; TRBD1 matches at 8 bases. There are 13 residues in the CDR3.

The rearrangement joins TRBV7-6 to TRBJ2-3, with 9 bases fitting TRBD1. Losses at the gene ends were 5 bases for V and 6 bases for J; bases not matched to a gene: 3. This CDR3 has 13 amino acids. The germline CDR1 and CDR2 sequences are SGHVS and FNYEAQ. The CDR3 is CASSPGQGDTQYF. The CDR3 region has the DNA TGTGCCAGCAGCCCGGGACAGGGCGATACGCAGTATTTT.

This rearrangement joins TRBV6-6 to TRBJ2-3; D unclear. Germline CDR1 and CDR2: MNHNY and SVGAGI (reference sequence). The CDR3 length is 11 residues. Trimming stripped 9 bases from V and 1 base from J, with 5 bases between. This chain's CDR3 is CARRCTDTQYF. The CDR3 DNA sequence: TGTGCCAGGCGGTGCACAGATACGCAGTATTTT.

The count of this clonotype is one. The chain is built from TRBV20-1 and TRBJ2-1; tentative D call: TRBD2 (6 bases). V was shortened by 5 bases and J by 5 bases, with 22 bases between the two germline ends. This CDR3 spans 16 amino acids. Germline V lookup: CDR1 DFQATT, CDR2 SNEGSKA (reference sequence). The CDR3 coding sequence is TGCAGTGCTCGCCAGGGAGTGGGAGGAGGGCACAATGAGCAGTTCTTC. The encoded protein is CSARQGVGGGHNEQFF.

V gene TRBV10-3 combines with J gene TRBJ1-6; 9 bases map to TRBD1. Germline V CDR1 and CDR2: ENHRY, SYGVKD. CDR3 length: 14 residues. V shed 6 bases, J shed 8 bases, and the junction held 5 bases outside the gene matches. CDR3 sequence: CAISTTGGDSPLHF. As DNA, the CDR3 is TGTGCCATCAGCACGACAGGGGGGGATTCACCCCTCCACTTT.

This clonotype was counted once. At one boundary the junction diverges from the germline segment, which might be a read error. The chain links TRBV4-1 to TRBJ2-7; 7 bases match TRBD2. Germline CDR1 MGHRA, CDR2 YSYEKL. This CDR3 comprises 16 residues. The CDR3 DNA reads as TGCGCCAGCAACCAAGTTGAGACGGGAGGTACGTACGAGCAATACTTC. It yields the protein CASNQVETGGTYEQYF.

Turning to this clonotype: The junction does not match germline at one end; this may be a read error. The rearrangement uses TRBV4-3 and TRBJ2-7; D possibly corresponds to TRBD2 (5 bases). Per germline, CDR1 LGHNA and CDR2 YSLEER. This CDR3 is built from 15 residues. CDR3 nucleotides: TGCGCCAACAGCCAAGGGCGGACGTTGGCCTACGAGCGGTGCTTC. Its translation: CANSQGRTLAYERCF.